The T cell receptor beta chain under discussion was sequenced for a study of response to subunit inactivated influenza vaccine. TCRdb independently ran MiXCR on the RT-PCR reads; one entry per CDR3 protein. The sample includes 500,000 to 700,000 distinct CDR3 sequences, approximately 22% seen only once; the top ten take about 2.8%. CDR1 SGHRS and CDR2 YFSETQ come from the germline V gene. V shed 0 bases and J shed 1 base, with 8 bases lying between them. The CDR3 has 16 residues. This clonotype has ten or more counts. This same sample was also taken into another study, of T cells expressing NK-cell markers. That work adds: It was by 5'RACE template switching with UMIs that TCR beta cDNA was made. Over 5 donors showed dominant NKG2C+ clonotypes comprising about 1.0-7.0% of their CD8+ T cells.

The receptor comes from a man between 50 and 59 years old who received an inactivated influenza vaccine. The material was CD4+ T cells sorted from PBMCs, obtained about 12 days after vaccination. The chain has TRBV5-1 and TRBJ2-6, with TRBD2 as a possible D gene (5 bases). CDR3 in amino acids: CASSLGGVSGANVLTF. The CDR3 coding sequence is TGCGCCAGCAGCTTGGGGGGAGTTTCTGGGGCCAACGTCCTGACTTTC.